This T cell receptor beta chain was captured by sequencing in a study of shared clonotypes between healthy human individuals. CDR3 length: 17 residues. V shed 1 base and J shed 0 bases, with 12 bases lying between them. Per the germline V gene, CDR1 is SGHVS and CDR2 is FQNEAQ. TCRdb's copy holds only in-frame clones and misses some; the assay was immunoSEQ multiplex PCR. The sample contains around 240,000 clones, over 50% of which appear only once. Source material: memory CD4+ T cells sorted from blood. The subset is: CD45RA-negative fraction. The sequence derives from a man aged 25 to 40 in good health. The V and J genes are TRBV7-8 and TRBJ2-2, with D unresolved. The CDR3 protein is CASSLGHYSSNTGELFF. The CDR3 DNA reads as TGTGCCAGCAGCTTAGGTCATTACAGTTCGAACACCGGGGAGCTGTTTTTT.